This TCR beta chain comes out of a study of T cells in Graves' hyperthyroidism and ophthalmopathy. General study results and limits: Ophthalmopathy cases were set apart from stable hyperthyroidism by a 13 V-J model.

Subjects with ophthalmopathy showed a Clinical Activity Score no lower than 3, a NOSPECS grade no lower than 4, and a duration shorter than 3 months. Patients with uncontrolled infections, other autoimmune diseases, pregnancy or lactation were excluded. Each diagnosis drew on symptoms, thyroxine, TRAb, thyroid ultrasound and orbital computed tomography findings. This clonotype was observed a handful of times. Its antigen is currently unknown. V shed 7 bases and J 0 bases; nucleotides not matched to a gene: 16. Germline V CDR1 and CDR2: SQVTM, ANQGSEA. The CDR3 has 18 residues. Researchers took RNA transcripts and amplified the TCR beta CDR3 regions from them. The HTBI primer set was used in a first-round RT-PCR of the TCR CDR3. TCRdb reanalysed the multiplex PCR reads using MiXCR and keeps one entry per CDR3 protein. The profile covers nearly 600,000 distinct CDR3 sequences, with approximately 15% appearing a single time and roughly 7% taken by the ten largest.

The genes are TRBV29-1 and TRBJ1-2, with 11 bases aligning to TRBD1. This clonotype was obtained from a woman in her late teens or twenties with Graves' ophthalmopathy. The specimen sequenced was blood. The CDR3 nucleotides read TGCAGCGCGAACCCGGACAGGGGGCACCGCGGAACTAACTATGGCTACACCTTC. This gives the protein CSANPDRGHRGTNYGYTF.